What follows are 10 T cell receptor beta chains derived from one specimen sequenced in a study of blood T cell repertoires in COVID-19. Some clones are missing from TCRdb's copy, which holds only in-frame ones; the method was immunoSEQ multiplex PCR. The table records about 210,000 clones, roughly 79% of them present only once. The sequencing input was PBMCs or T cells enriched from blood (not recorded which). The receptors here all came from a woman in her forties or fifties with acute COVID-19.

The genes are TRBV7-9 and TRBJ1-1; 8 bases agree with TRBD1. Germline V CDR1 and CDR2: SEHNR, FQNEAQ (reference sequence). With V trimmed by 1 base and J by 1 base, 2 bases remained unmatched. The CDR3 spans 15 residues. CDR3 in amino acids: CASSLGQGANTEAFF. DNA for the CDR3: TGTGCCAGCAGCTTAGGCCAGGGGGCGAACACTGAAGCTTTCTTT.

The chain uses TRBV28 and TRBJ2-2; unclear D gene. With 6 bases removed from V and 8 bases from J, the gap between germline ends came to 10 bases. The CDR3 extends over 12 amino acids. Germline values: CDR1 MDHEN, CDR2 SYDVKM. The CDR3 DNA follows: TGTGCCAGCAGGCTAACCTGGGGGGAGCTGTTTTTT. Translated, it gives CASRLTWGELFF.

The CDR3 sequence: CASSLRGGVDEQYF. The CDR3 DNA reads TGCGCCAGCAGCTTGCGGGGAGGGGTGGACGAGCAGTACTTC. This chain connects TRBV5-1 to TRBJ2-7; TRBD2 aligns across 7 bases. J gave up 5 bases and V 1 base, and 6 bases lay outside the gene matches. Germline CDR1 and CDR2: SGHRS and YFSETQ. This CDR3 contains 14 residues.

Only one count was recorded for this clone. The chain employs TRBV7-2 and TRBJ2-1; 8 bases fit TRBD1. CDR1 is SGHTA, CDR2 FQGNSA, per germline. This CDR3 spans 18 amino acids. V was pared by 0 bases and J by 0 bases, with 7 bases of the junction left unmatched. DNA of the CDR3: TGTGCCAGCAGCTTAGCGCAGGGGGCCTGGAGCTCCTACAATGAGCAGTTCTTC. Its protein is CASSLAQGAWSSYNEQFF.

This clone has more than one count but fewer than ten. This chain links TRBV7-8 with TRBJ2-3; 9 positions agree with TRBD2. From germline, CDR1 is SGHVS and CDR2 FQNEAQ. The CDR3 sequence is 18 residues long. Losses at the gene ends were 2 bases for V and 0 bases for J; bases not matched to a gene: 9. The DNA of the CDR3 is TGTGCCAGCAGCTTATGGGCTAGCGGGGCCTCTAGCACAGATACGCAGTATTTT. The encoded protein is CASSLWASGASSTDTQYF.

The rearrangement uses TRBV27 and TRBJ2-1; 16 positions agree with TRBD2. This CDR3 region has 15 residues. Per germline, CDR1 MNHEY and CDR2 SMNVEV (reference sequence). With 4 bases clipped from V and 8 bases from J, the junction kept 2 bases outside the gene matches. Here the CDR3 reads CASSSGTSGRDEQFF. CDR3 nucleotides: TGTGCCAGCAGTTCTGGGACTAGCGGGAGGGATGAGCAGTTCTTC.

The chain couples TRBV23-1 to TRBJ1-1, with D uncertain. TRBV23-1 is sorted into the ORF group, with uncertain function. The CDR3 is 14 residues long. Trimming pared 0 bases from V and 9 bases from J, leaving 14 bases between. CDR3 in amino acids: CASSQSEGCLQAFF. The CDR3 DNA is TGCGCCAGCAGTCAATCCGAGGGCTGTTTACAAGCTTTCTTT.

This sequence joins TRBV7-2 and TRBJ1-1, with TRBD1 matching 10 bases. The junction had 11 bases not matched to a gene; V was cut back by 4 bases and J by 3 bases. The germline V gene has CDR1 SGHTA and CDR2 FQGNSA. CDR3 size: 17 residues. The CDR3 spells CASSSRQGALVHTEAFF. The CDR3 nucleotides are TGTGCCAGCAGCTCACGACAGGGGGCCCTTGTCCACACTGAAGCTTTCTTT.

The CDR3 loop is CSASSPGTGPNYGYTF. As DNA, the CDR3 is TGCAGTGCTAGTAGCCCCGGGACAGGGCCAAACTATGGCTACACCTTC. The chain has TRBV20-1 and TRBJ1-2; TRBD1 agrees at 9 bases. V lost 3 bases, J lost 2 bases, and 10 bases stayed unmatched. CDR1 and CDR2 (germline): DFQATT, SNEGSKA (reference sequence). This CDR3 contains 16 residues.

This chain links TRBV7-6 with TRBJ1-1; D possibly corresponds to TRBD1 (5 bases). This CDR3 region has 14 residues. CDR1 is SGHVS, CDR2 FNYEAQ, per germline. V was clipped by 3 bases and J by 2 bases, with 10 bases between them. This chain's CDR3 is CASSFSQVNTEAFF. In DNA, the CDR3 is TGTGCCAGCAGCTTCTCACAGGTAAACACTGAAGCTTTCTTT.